This T cell receptor beta chain was captured by sequencing in a study of T cells after yellow fever vaccination (dated by TCRdb to between 2017 and 2020). Study-wide context: Libraries from fractions with low cell numbers were prepared with the SMART-Seq v4 Ultra Low Input RNA kit. To track T-cell clones before and after primary and booster YFV17D yellow fever vaccination, bulk TCR alpha and beta repertoires were sequenced longitudinally. The cohort comprised two healthy male donors, one aged 18 to 30 and one aged 30 to 40 years. Blood samples were taken at several timepoints before and after primary and secondary immunization, and bulk PBMC replicates and cell subsets were isolated.

In regard to this clonotype: Its cognate antigen has yet to be identified. No base-level quality is on record; no much larger clone is a single base apart.

The paper as a whole reports these results and caveats: Most clones expanded after primary vaccination (96% of CD4 and around nine tenths of CD8) were re-detected after the booster, suggesting that broad memory maintenance occurred. The secondary T-cell response was weaker than the primary response but faster, peaking on day 5 instead of day 15. A small share of clonotypes occurred in both CD4 and CD8 compartments, likely arising from convergent recombination. Only a couple of donors were included in the study, so the extent to which the findings can be generalized is limited. FACS-sorted repertoires could contain abundant contaminating clonotypes from the bulk population, so computational filtering was required.

TCRdb records Illumina NovaSeq 6000 as the sequencer. TCR cDNA was made using 5'RACE template switching, a step that added a universal primer site and unique molecular identifiers. cDNA synthesis was primed from both the TCR alpha and TCR beta constant segments. Two PCR steps were used to amplify libraries, with sample barcodes and sequencing adapters being added in the second step. Sequencing of the libraries was done on either Illumina HiSeq 2500 (2x100 bp) or NovaSeq (2x150 bp). From the authors' description of their analysis: Demultiplexing of reads and collapsing into UMI consensus sequences were performed with MIGEC, and V(D)J alignment was carried out with MiXCR. Clonotypes responding to the vaccine were identified with edgeR on replicate PBMC samples, with the criteria of FDR below 0.01 and a log2 fold change above 5 up to day 15. CD4 or CD8 identity was assigned to each bulk clonotype according to whether the clonotype was present at higher abundance in the sequenced CD4 repertoire or the sequenced CD8 repertoire. The public reads were quality trimmed at Q25 with fastp and then assembled into clones with MiXCR by TCRdb, keeping productive beta chains. When rows share a CDR3 protein, they turn into one entry using the most common DNA and genes. The V and J calls and clone size are TCRdb's, not the authors'. A total of 400,000 to 450,000 distinct CDR3 sequences appear in this sample, around 20% of them only once. Roughly a sixth of the sample rests with the top ten.

The sample's treatment or condition label, in plain terms: live attenuated yellow fever vaccine strain. At each blood-draw timepoint, two biological replicates of bulk PBMCs were collected. PBMCs were isolated from peripheral blood using a standard Ficoll-Paque protocol. TriZol was used to extract RNA from bulk PBMCs, CD4 and CD8 fractions, and dextramer-positive and dextramer-negative fractions. This sequence was found in a man aged 18 to 29 who received the YFV17D yellow fever vaccine. Here the sequenced sample was PBMCs, taken before the yellow fever booster vaccination.

The CDR3 loop reads CSVTPHVGVTPYEQYF. In nucleotide form, the sequence is TGCAGCGTGACCCCACACGTGGGGGTTACCCCCTACGAGCAGTACTTC. The chain joins TRBV29-1 to TRBJ2-7; the D segment may tentatively be TRBD1 or TRBD2, each giving 5 matched bases. According to the germline V gene, CDR1 reads SQVTM and CDR2 reads ANQGSEA. V is reduced by 6 bases and J by 2 bases, leaving a spacing of 23 bases between them. From the cysteine up to the phenylalanine, the CDR3 has a length of 16 residues. Here the CDR3 DNA is all that survives: 48 bases in frame from base 1.